What follows are 2 T cell receptor beta chains derived from one specimen sequenced in a study of early T cells in non-severe SARS-CoV-2 infection. TCRdb re-derived calls from the 5' RACE reads in MiXCR, one entry per CDR3 protein. The repertoire includes roughly 80,000 distinct CDR3 sequences, less than 8% of them detected once, and roughly 8% sits in the top ten. Sequences were obtained from whole blood. The receptors were gathered from an adult who was a healthcare worker with PCR-confirmed SARS-CoV-2 infection or an uninfected control (not recorded which).

The chain is built from TRBV30 and TRBJ2-7; maybe TRBD1 (7 bases). Germline lookup yields CDR1 GTSNPN and CDR2 SVGIG (reference sequence). CDR3 length: 15 amino acids. Trimming shortened V by 0 bases and J by 3 bases, and 15 bases separated the two germline ends. The CDR3 DNA follows: TGTGCCTGGAGTGTACGGGGGACAGTGAACTACGAGCAGTACTTC. Its translation is CAWSVRGTVNYEQYF.

The chain combines TRBV6-6 with TRBJ2-1; D might be TRBD2 (11 bases). Trimming stripped 6 bases from V and 9 bases from J, with 36 bases between. This CDR3 spans 20 amino acids. Germline-derived CDR1 and CDR2 are MNHNY and SVGAGI (reference sequence). CDR3 sequence reads: CASSRPGQGTSGLPGGEQFF. The CDR3 coding sequence is TGTGCCAGCAGCAGACCGGGACAGGGGACTAGCGGTCTCCCCGGGGGTGAGCAGTTCTTC.